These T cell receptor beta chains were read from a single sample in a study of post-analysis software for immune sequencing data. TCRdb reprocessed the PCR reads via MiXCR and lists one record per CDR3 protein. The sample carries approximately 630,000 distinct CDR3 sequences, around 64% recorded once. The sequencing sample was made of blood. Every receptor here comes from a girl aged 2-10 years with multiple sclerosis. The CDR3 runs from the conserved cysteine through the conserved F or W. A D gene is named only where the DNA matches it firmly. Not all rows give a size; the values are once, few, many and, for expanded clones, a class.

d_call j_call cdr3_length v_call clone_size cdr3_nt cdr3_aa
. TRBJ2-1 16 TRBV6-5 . TGTGCCAGCAGTTACTCGGTTGTTGGGACGGATAATGAGCAGTTCTTC CASSYSVVGTDNEQFF
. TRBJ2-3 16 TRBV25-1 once TGTGCCAGCAGCGATCCCGGAAGGGGAACCACAGATACGCAGTATTTT CASSDPGRGTTDTQYF
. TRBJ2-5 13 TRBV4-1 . TGCGCCAGCAGTTGGGGGGTAATAGAGACCCAGTACTTC CASSWGVIETQYF
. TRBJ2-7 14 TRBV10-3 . TGTGCCATCAGTGACCCACAGGGTCCCTACGAGCAGTACTTC CAISDPQGPYEQYF
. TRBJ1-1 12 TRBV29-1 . TGCAGCGTTGAAGAGCGGGCCGCCCGAGCTTTCTTT CSVEERAARAFF
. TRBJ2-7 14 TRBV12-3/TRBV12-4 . TGTGCCAGCAGTTCCCCAGCGTTGACCTACGAGCGGTACTTC CASSSPALTYERYF
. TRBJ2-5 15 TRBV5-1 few TGCGCCAGCCGCGTCTGGGGCGGAAGGCAAGAGACCCAGTACTTC CASRVWGGRQETQYF
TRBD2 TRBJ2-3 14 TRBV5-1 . TGCGCCAGCAGCCCCGGGACTATCACAGATACGCAGTATTTT CASSPGTITDTQYF
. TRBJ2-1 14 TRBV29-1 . TGCAGCGTTGTACTTCCCGCCGGATGGAATGAGCAGTTCTTC CSVVLPAGWNEQFF
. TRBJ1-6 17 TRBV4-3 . TGCGCCAGCAGCCAAGTTTGGGGGAGGTTGGTGGAATCACCCCTCCACTTT CASSQVWGRLVESPLHF
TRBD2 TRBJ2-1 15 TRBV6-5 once TGTGCCAGCAGTACACTAGCGGGACGTGAAAATGAGCAGTTCTTC CASSTLAGRENEQFF
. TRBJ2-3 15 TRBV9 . TGTGCCAGCAGCGTAGGCGCAGGGTTTACAGATACGCAGTATTTT CASSVGAGFTDTQYF
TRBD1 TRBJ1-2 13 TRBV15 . TGTGCCACCAGCACCGGGACAGGGAATGGCTACACCTTC CATSTGTGNGYTF
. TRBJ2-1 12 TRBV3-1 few TGTGCCAGCAGCCAGTTGAACAATGAGCAGTTCTTC CASSQLNNEQFF
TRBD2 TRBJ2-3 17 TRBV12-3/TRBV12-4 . TGTGCCAGCAGGGCACGGCGGGAGGGCCGAACAGAAGATACGCAGTATTTT CASRARREGRTEDTQYF
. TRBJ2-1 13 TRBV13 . TGTGCCAGCAGCCCGCCTGTGGACAATGAGCAGTTCTTC CASSPPVDNEQFF
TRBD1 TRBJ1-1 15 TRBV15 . TGTGCCACCAGCAGAGATAGGGGGCTCGACACTGAAGCTTTCTTT CATSRDRGLDTEAFF
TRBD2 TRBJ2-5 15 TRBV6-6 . TGTGCCAGCAGTTCCCTACTAGCGGGATCAGAGACCCAGTACTTC CASSSLLAGSETQYF
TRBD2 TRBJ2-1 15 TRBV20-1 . TGCAGTGCTTTTCTGACTAGCGGGGGGGCCAGTGGGCAGTTCTTC CSAFLTSGGASGQFF
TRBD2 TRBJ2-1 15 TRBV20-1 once TGCAGTGCTAGACTCACTAGCGGGGGGGCCAATGAGCAGTTCTTC CSARLTSGGANEQFF
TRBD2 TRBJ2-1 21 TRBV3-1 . TGTGCCAGCAGCCCTAAGATCCTACTAGCGGGACCGCCTTCATCCTACAATGAGCAGTTCTTC CASSPKILLAGPPSSYNEQFF
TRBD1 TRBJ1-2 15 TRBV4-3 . TGCGCCAGCAGCCGCATACAGGGGGCGCTCCCTGGCTACACCTTC CASSRIQGALPGYTF
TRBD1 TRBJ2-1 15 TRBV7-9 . TGTGCCAGCAGCCCCATAGGAGACAGGGGCAATGAGCAGTTCTTC CASSPIGDRGNEQFF
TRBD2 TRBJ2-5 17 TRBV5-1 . TGCGCCAGCAGCTTCTCGTGGACTAGCGGGAAACAAGAGACCCAGTACTTC CASSFSWTSGKQETQYF
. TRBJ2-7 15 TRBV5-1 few TGCGCCAGCAGCTTGGCCTTCGGTGCAAGCGACGAGCAGTACTTC CASSLAFGASDEQYF
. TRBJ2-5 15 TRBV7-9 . TGTGCCAGCAGCATTGTCAGGGAGGCGAAAGAGACCCAGTACTTC CASSIVREAKETQYF
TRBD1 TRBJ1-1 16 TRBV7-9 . TGTGCCAGCAGCCCCCGGGCGGGACAGGGAATCACTGAAGCTTTCTTT CASSPRAGQGITEAFF
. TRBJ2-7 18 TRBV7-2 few TGTGCCAGCAGCTCCAAACAGGACAGCTCTCTCCTGGGGTACGAGCAGTACTTC CASSSKQDSSLLGYEQYF
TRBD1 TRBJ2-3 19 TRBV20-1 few TGCAGTGCTTATAGCATTGCAGGGGGTCCCGGTGGGTCCACAGATACGCAGTATTTT CSAYSIAGGPGGSTDTQYF
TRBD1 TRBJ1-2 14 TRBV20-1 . TGCAGTGCTAGATCTGGGACAGCCCCTTATGGCTACACCTTC CSARSGTAPYGYTF
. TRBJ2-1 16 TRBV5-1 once TGCGCCAGCAGCTTGTTGGCGGGGGCCCTTTACAATGAGCAGTTCTTC CASSLLAGALYNEQFF
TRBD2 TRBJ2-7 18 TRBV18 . TGTGCCAGCTCACCATCCCTCCCGGGACTAGAAGGTCTCTACGAGCAGTACTTC CASSPSLPGLEGLYEQYF
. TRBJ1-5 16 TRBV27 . TGTGCCAGCAGTTTATATGGGGAGAGGGGCAATCAGCCCCAGCATTTT CASSLYGERGNQPQHF
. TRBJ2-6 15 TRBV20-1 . TGCAGTGCTAGAGCACCGAACTCTGGGGCCAACGTCCTGACTTTC CSARAPNSGANVLTF
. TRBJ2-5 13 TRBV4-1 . TGCGCCAGCAGCCAAGTCAGCGGAGGGACCCAGTACTTC CASSQVSGGTQYF
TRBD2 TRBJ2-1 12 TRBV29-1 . TGCAGCGGGACTAGCGGGGGGGACGAGCAGTTCTTC CSGTSGGDEQFF
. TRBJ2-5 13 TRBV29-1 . TGCAGCGTTGAAGATTGGAAGGGGAAGACCCAGTACTTC CSVEDWKGKTQYF
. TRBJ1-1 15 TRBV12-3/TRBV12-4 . TGTGCCAGCACCTTACTATCCGCACCCAACTCTGAAGCTTTCTTT CASTLLSAPNSEAFF
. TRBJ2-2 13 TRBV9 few TGTGCCAGCAGCGTAGCTTCAGGGGGGGAGCGGTTTTTT CASSVASGGERFF
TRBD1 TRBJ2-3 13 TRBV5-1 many TGTGCCAGCAGCTTAGGGGGCGCAGATACGCAGTATTTT CASSLGGADTQYF
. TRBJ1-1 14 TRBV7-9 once TGTGCCACCCTCGCTGCAGTTTATGACACTGAAGCTTTCTTT CATLAAVYDTEAFF
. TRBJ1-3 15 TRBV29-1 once TGCAGCGTTCAACAGGAACTCCGCTCTGGAAACACCATATATTTT CSVQQELRSGNTIYF
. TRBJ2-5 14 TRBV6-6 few TGTGCCAGCAGACCTACTTCGGCCCGGGAGACCCAGTACTTC CASRPTSARETQYF
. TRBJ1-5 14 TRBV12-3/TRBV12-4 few TGTGCCAGCACTGCCCGCAGGGGCAATCAGCCCCAGCATTTT CASTARRGNQPQHF
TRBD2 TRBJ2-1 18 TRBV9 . TGTGCCAGCAGCGTCGGGACTAGCGGAAAGAGCTCCTACAATGAGCAGTTCTTC CASSVGTSGKSSYNEQFF
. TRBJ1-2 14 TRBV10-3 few TGTGCCATCAGTTTCGGGACTCAGGAGGTCGGCTACACCTTC CAISFGTQEVGYTF
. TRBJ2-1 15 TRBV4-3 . TGCGCCAGCAGCCAAGAGGTGGGGGGGCCGGATGAGCAGTTCTTC CASSQEVGGPDEQFF
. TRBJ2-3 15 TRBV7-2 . TGTGCCAGCAGCTTAGAGCCAGGGGCGATAGATACGCAGTATTTT CASSLEPGAIDTQYF
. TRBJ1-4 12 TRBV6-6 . TGTGCCACAATGTCCAGGGATGAAAAACTGTTTTTT CATMSRDEKLFF
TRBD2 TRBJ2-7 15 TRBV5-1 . TGCGCCAGCGGTCCGGGCGGGACTAGGGCCTACGAGCAGTACTTC CASGPGGTRAYEQYF
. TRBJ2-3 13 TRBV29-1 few TGCTCCGGAGGCCAGGTGCTCACAGATACGCAGTATTTT CSGGQVLTDTQYF
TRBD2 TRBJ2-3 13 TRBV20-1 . TGCAGTTTCATAGCGGGGGGGCGAGATACGCAGTATTTT CSFIAGGRDTQYF